The sample holds a few counts of the clone carrying this TCR beta chain. This sample was included in a study of control samples from healthy donors and cancer patients. Sequencing used immunoSEQ multiplex PCR; TCRdb keeps in-frame clones, though not all of them. The repertoire holds roughly 100,000 clones, approximately 86% seen once, with roughly 15% in the top ten. The sequenced sample consisted of blood. The receptor comes from a man aged 25 to 40 in good health.

The CDR3 protein is CAISESLGTYEQYF. The CDR3 DNA reads TGTGCCATCAGTGAGTCTTTGGGAACCTACGAGCAGTACTTC. The chain links TRBV10-3 to TRBJ2-7; no clear D gene. V gave up 0 bases and J gave up 2 bases, with 8 bases separating them. Germline V CDR1 and CDR2: ENHRY, SYGVKD. This CDR3 comprises 14 residues.